The rows below give T cell receptor beta chains drawn from one sample of a study of beta chain features in type 1 diabetes. Produced via immunoSEQ multiplex PCR; TCRdb's table is partial and in-frame only. This sample has about 900,000 clones, with 15% to 20% found just once. Material: naive CD4+ T cells from blood. The receptors here all came from a woman between 18 and 30 years old in good health. CDR3s include the opening cysteine and the closing phenylalanine or tryptophan. The D gene is left open where the match is weak. A clone size is listed for some rows: how often the clone was seen (once, few, many), or a class if it is expanded.

j_call	d_call	clone_size	v_call	cdr3_nt	cdr3_aa
TRBJ1-1	.	once	TRBV19	TGTGCCAGTACTCTGAACACTGAAGCTTTCTTT	CASTLNTEAFF
TRBJ2-1	TRBD2	.	TRBV29-1	TGCAGCGTTGAAGCCTCAGCGGGAGGATCCTACAATGAGCAGTTCTTC	CSVEASAGGSYNEQFF
TRBJ1-5	.	.	TRBV7-9	TGTGCCAGCAGCCGAGGATTGGGTCAGCCCCAGCATTTT	CASSRGLGQPQHF
TRBJ1-2	.	few	TRBV7-2	TGTGCCAGCAGGAAAACCAGGGACTTCTATGGCTACACCTTC	CASRKTRDFYGYTF
TRBJ1-3	.	.	TRBV18	TGTGCCAGCTCACCAGGGCCTGGAAACACCATATATTTT	CASSPGPGNTIYF
TRBJ1-2	.	.	TRBV28	TGTGCCAGCAGTTCCGGGACACCGTATGGCTACACCTTC	CASSSGTPYGYTF
TRBJ2-1	.	many	TRBV14	TGTGCCAGCAGCCACCGTGGTTACATCTACAATGAGCAGTTCTTC	CASSHRGYIYNEQFF
TRBJ2-2	.	.	TRBV13	TGTGCCAGCAGCTTAGCCTGGACCAGGGACATCACCGGGGAGCTGTTTTTT	CASSLAWTRDITGELFF
TRBJ2-1	.	few	TRBV5-1	TGCGCCAGCACTCCTAGCCTCCAGAACTCCTACAATGAGCAGTTCTTC	CASTPSLQNSYNEQFF
TRBJ2-5	TRBD2	many	TRBV13	TGTGCCAGCAGCTTAGGGGCTAGCGGGACGGAGACCCAGTACTTC	CASSLGASGTETQYF
TRBJ2-7	.	few	TRBV21-1	TGTGCCAGCAGCAAAGTTGAGGGAACCTACGAGCAGTACTTC	CASSKVEGTYEQYF
TRBJ1-4	.	few	TRBV6-4	TGTGCCAGCAGTGACGACTTGTTAGGTGAAAAACTGTTTTTT	CASSDDLLGEKLFF
TRBJ2-1	TRBD2	.	TRBV4-3	TGCGCCAGCAGCCAAGATTCTAGCGGGAGTCGCAATGAGCAGTTCTTC	CASSQDSSGSRNEQFF
TRBJ2-2	.	few	TRBV28	TGTGCCTCGCTCCAACTTACCGGGGAGCTGTTTTTT	CASLQLTGELFF